The T cell receptor (beta chain) described here comes from a study of blood T cell repertoires in COVID-19. Study-wide context: Acute and convalescent COVID-19 samples came from the United States, Italy and Spain.

Original analysis: By means of reference gene primer amplification, nucleated cell counts were estimated. Clones were read by immunoSEQ multiplex PCR, and TCRdb kept only the in-frame ones, dropping some. That table furnishes V, J and clone size, whereas the DNA furnished D and trimming. This sample has fewer than 200,000 clones, with 80% to 90% found just once. The CDR3 totals 15 residues. Trimming stripped 7 bases from V and 2 bases from J, with 15 bases between. The germline gives CDR1 LGHDT, CDR2 YNNKEL (reference sequence). The source is a man aged 18 to 30 who had recovered from COVID-19. The chain is built from TRBV3-1 (or the pseudogene TRBV3-2) and TRBJ1-3; tentatively, D is TRBD1 (6 bases). Sequencing was carried out using peripheral blood. The CDR3 nucleotides read TGTGCCAGCACCCAGGGAGGGGGACCTGGAAACACCATATATTTT. This sequence encodes CASTQGGGPGNTIYF.